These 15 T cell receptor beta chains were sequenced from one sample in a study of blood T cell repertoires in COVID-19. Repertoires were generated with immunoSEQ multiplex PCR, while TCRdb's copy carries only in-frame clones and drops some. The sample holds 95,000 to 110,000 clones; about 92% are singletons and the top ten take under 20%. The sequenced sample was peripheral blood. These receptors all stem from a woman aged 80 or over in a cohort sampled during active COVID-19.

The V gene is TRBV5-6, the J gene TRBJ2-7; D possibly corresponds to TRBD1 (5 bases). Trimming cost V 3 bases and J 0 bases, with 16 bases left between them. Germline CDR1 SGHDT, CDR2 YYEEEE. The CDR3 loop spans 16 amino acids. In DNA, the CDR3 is TGTGCCAGCAGCTCGGCTGGGGCAAAACACTCCTACGAGCAGTACTTC. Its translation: CASSSAGAKHSYEQYF.

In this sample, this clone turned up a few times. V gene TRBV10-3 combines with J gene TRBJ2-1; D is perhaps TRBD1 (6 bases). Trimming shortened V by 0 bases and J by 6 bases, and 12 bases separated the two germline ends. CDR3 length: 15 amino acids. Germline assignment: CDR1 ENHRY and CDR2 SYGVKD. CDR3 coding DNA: TGTGCCATCAGTGAGTCGAATACAGGGCCCAATGAGCAGTTCTTC. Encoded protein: CAISESNTGPNEQFF.

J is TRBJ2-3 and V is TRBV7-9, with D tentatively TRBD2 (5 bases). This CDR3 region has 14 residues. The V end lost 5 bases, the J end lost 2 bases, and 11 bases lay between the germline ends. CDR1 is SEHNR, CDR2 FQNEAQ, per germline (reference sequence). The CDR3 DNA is TGTGCCAGCAGCCCAGGTAGCGTCACAGATACGCAGTATTTT. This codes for CASSPGSVTDTQYF.

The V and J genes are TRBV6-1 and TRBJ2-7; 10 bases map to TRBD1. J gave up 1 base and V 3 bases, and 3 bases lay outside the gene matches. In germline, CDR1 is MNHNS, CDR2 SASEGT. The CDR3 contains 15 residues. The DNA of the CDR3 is TGTGCCAGCAGTGAGCCGGGACAGGGGTCCTACGAGCAGTACTTC. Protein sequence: CASSEPGQGSYEQYF.

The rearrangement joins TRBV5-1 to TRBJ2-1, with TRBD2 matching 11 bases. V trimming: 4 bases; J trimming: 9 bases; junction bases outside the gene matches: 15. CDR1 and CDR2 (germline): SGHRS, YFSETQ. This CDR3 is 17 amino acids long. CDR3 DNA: TGCGCCAGCAGCGTTACCGGAGGTAGCGGGGGGGAGCGTGAGCAGTTCTTC. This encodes CASSVTGGSGGEREQFF.

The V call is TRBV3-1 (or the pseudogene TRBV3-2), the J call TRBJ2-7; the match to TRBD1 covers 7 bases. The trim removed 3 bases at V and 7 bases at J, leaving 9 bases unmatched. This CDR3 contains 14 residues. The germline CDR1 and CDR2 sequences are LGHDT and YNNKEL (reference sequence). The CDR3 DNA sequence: TGTGCCAGCAGCCATCCGGGACAGCTGAGTGAGCAGTACTTC. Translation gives CASSHPGQLSEQYF.

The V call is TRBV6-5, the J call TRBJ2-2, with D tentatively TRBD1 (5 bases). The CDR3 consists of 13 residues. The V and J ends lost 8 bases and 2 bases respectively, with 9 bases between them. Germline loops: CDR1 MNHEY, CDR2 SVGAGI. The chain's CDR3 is CASDRGNTGELFF. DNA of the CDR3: TGTGCCAGCGATAGGGGAAACACCGGGGAGCTGTTTTTT.

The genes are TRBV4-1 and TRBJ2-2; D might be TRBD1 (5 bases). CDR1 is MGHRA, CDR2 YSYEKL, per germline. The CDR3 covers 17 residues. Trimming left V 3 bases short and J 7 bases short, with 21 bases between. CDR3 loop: CASSHPGSPNSIGELFF. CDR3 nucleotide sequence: TGCGCCAGCAGCCATCCAGGGTCCCCAAACAGCATCGGGGAGCTGTTTTTT.

The CDR3 region is CASSIDRGTDTQYF. In DNA, the CDR3 is TGTGCCAGTAGTATAGACAGGGGAACAGATACGCAGTATTTT. The chain joins TRBV19 to TRBJ2-3, with D perhaps TRBD1 (6 bases). The CDR3 extends over 14 amino acids. Trimming stripped 0 bases from V and 3 bases from J, with 7 bases between. Germline assignment: CDR1 LNHDA and CDR2 SQIVND (reference sequence).

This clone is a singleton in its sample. DNA for the CDR3: TGTGCCAGCGACCGAGGGGGCAACACTGAAGCTTTCTTT. As protein: CASDRGGNTEAFF. The chain carries TRBV6-5 and TRBJ1-1; the match to TRBD1 covers 7 bases. The J segment lost 2 bases and the V segment lost 8 bases, leaving 5 bases of the junction unmatched. CDR1 and CDR2 (germline): MNHEY, SVGAGI. The CDR3 loop spans 13 amino acids.

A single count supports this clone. The chain's CDR3 is CASSPTYEQYF. DNA of the CDR3: TGTGCCAGCAGTCCCACCTACGAGCAGTACTTC. The chain uses TRBV12-3 or TRBV12-4 and TRBJ2-7; D uncertain. The CDR3 extends over 11 amino acids. V lost 5 bases to trimming and J lost 2 bases, with 4 bases between them.

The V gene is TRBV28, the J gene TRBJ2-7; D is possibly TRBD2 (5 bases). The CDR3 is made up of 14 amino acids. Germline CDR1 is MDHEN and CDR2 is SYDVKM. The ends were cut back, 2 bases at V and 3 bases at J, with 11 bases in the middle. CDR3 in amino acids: CASSLPGFLYEQYF. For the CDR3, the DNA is TGTGCCAGCAGTTTACCGGGGTTTCTCTACGAGCAGTACTTC.

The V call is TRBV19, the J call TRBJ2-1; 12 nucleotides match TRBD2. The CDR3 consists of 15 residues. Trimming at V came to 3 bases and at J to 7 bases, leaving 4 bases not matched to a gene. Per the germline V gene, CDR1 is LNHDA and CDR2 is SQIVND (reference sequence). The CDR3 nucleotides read TGTGCCAGTAGTATGACTAGCGGGAGTAGGAATGAGCAGTTCTTC. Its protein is CASSMTSGSRNEQFF.

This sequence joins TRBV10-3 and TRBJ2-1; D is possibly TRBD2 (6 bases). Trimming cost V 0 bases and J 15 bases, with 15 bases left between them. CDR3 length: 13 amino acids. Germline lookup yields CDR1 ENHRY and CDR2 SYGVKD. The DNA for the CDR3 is TGTGCCATCAGTGAGTCGGGTCGGGGGTCGCGGTTCTTC. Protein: CAISESGRGSRFF.

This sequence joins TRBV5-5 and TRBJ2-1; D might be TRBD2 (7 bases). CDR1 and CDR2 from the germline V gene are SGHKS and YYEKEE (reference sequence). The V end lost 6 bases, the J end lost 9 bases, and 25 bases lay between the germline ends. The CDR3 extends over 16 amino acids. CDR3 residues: CASIFGSSGGRVEQFF. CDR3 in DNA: TGTGCCAGCATATTTGGATCCTCCGGGGGGCGGGTTGAGCAGTTCTTC.